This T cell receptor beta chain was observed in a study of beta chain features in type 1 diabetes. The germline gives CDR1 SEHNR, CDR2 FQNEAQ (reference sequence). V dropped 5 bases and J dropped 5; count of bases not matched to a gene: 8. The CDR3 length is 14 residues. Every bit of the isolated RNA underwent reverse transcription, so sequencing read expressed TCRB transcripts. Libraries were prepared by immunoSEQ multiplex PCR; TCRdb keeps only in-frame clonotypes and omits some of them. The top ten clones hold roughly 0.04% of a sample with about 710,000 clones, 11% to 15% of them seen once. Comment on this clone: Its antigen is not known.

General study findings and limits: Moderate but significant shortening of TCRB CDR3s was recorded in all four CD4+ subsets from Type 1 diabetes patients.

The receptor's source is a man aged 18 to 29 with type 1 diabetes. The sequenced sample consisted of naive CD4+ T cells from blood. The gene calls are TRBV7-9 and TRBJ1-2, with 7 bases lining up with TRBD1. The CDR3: CASSEDRAPYGYTF. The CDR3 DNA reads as TGTGCCAGCAGCGAAGACAGGGCGCCTTATGGCTACACCTTC. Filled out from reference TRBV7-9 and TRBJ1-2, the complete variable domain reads DTGVSQNPRHKITKRGQNVTFRCDPISEHNRLYWYRQTLGQGPEFLTYFQNEAQLEKSRLLSDRFSAERPKGSFSTLEIQRTEQGDSAMYLCASSEDRAPYGYTFGSGTRLTVV.